This TCR beta chain was sequenced for a study of blood T cell repertoires in COVID-19. Study in general: COVID-19 samples from acute and convalescent phases originated in the United States, Italy and Spain. Nucleic acid was either cDNA or gDNA, and it came from T cells, B-cell-depleted T cells, or PBMCs.

This clone was counted a few times. Trimming stripped 2 bases from V and 4 bases from J, with 11 bases between. Per the germline V gene, CDR1 is LGHNT and CDR2 is FRNRAP. CDR3 length: 14 residues. Original methodology: Amplification of reference gene primers provided the estimated nucleated cell counts. The table came from immunoSEQ multiplex PCR; TCRdb's copy has only in-frame clones and leaves some out. Clone size and V and J calls were adopted from that table, with D and trimming inferred from the DNA. The sample has around 45,000 clones; almost 85% are singletons. The genes are TRBV12-5 and TRBJ1-1, with D possibly being TRBD1 (5 bases). The source material was peripheral blood. The TCR sequence derives from a woman in her sixties or seventies with acute or convalescent COVID-19. The CDR3 loop is CASGLRGGGTEAFF. The DNA of the CDR3 is TGTGCTAGTGGTTTGCGGGGGGGAGGCACTGAAGCTTTCTTT.